The entry that follows covers one T cell receptor (beta chain) sequence. The CDR3 consists of 18 residues. Germline V lookup: CDR1 LNHDA, CDR2 SQIVND (reference sequence). Trimming shortened V by 4 bases and J by 0 bases, and 21 bases separated the two germline ends. This specimen comes from a study of T cell responses to AZD1222 COVID-19 vaccine. Sequencing used immunoSEQ multiplex PCR; TCRdb keeps in-frame clones, though not all of them. Counted here are around 100,000 clones, about nine tenths occurring once; the ten biggest clones make up 1% to 1.5%. This chain connects TRBV19 to TRBJ1-1, with a tentative D call TRBD1 (6 bases). The clonotype originates from an adult in good health. The material sequenced was peripheral blood, taken on day 0 of AZD1222 vaccination. The CDR3 loop reads CASSTHGTNLVMNTEAFF. In DNA form, the CDR3 reads TGTGCCAGTAGTACTCACGGGACAAACCTCGTCATGAACACTGAAGCTTTCTTT.